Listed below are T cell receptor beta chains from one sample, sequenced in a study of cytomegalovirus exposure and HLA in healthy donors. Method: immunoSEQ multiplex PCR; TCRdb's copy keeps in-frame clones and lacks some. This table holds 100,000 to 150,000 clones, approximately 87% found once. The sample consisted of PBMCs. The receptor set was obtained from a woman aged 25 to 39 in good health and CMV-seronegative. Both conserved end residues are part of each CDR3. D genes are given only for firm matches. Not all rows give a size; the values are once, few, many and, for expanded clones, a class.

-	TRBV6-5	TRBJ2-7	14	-	TGTGCCAGCAGTTCCTACCCGCCCAACCGCGAGCAGTACTTC	CASSSYPPNREQYF
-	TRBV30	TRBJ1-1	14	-	TGTGCCTGGAGTTCACAGGGCTGGGACACTGAAGCTTTCTTT	CAWSSQGWDTEAFF
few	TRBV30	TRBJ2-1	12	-	TGTGCCTGGAGTGTACTAAACAATGAGCAGTTCTTC	CAWSVLNNEQFF
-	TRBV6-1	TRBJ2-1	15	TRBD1	TGTGCCAGCAGTGAGGGACAGGGGTCCTACAATGAGCAGTTCTTC	CASSEGQGSYNEQFF
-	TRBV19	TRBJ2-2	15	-	TGTGCCAGTACCTCGGACTTCAGGAACACCGGGGAGCTGTTTTTT	CASTSDFRNTGELFF
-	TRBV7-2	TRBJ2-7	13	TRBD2	TGTGCCAGCAGCTTGGCGGGAGCCTACGAGCAGTACTTC	CASSLAGAYEQYF
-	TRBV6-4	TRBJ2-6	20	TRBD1	TGTGCCAGCAGTGACTCGAACAGGGACAGGGGGCAAACTGGGGCCAACGTCCTGACTTTC	CASSDSNRDRGQTGANVLTF
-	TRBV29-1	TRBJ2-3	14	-	TGCAGCGTTGAACCAGGGGAAGACACAGATACGCAGTATTTT	CSVEPGEDTDTQYF
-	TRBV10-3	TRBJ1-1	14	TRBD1	TGTGCCATCACCGCACAGGGGGGAAGCACTGAAGCTTTCTTT	CAITAQGGSTEAFF
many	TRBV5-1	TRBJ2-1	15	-	TGCGCCAGCAGCTTGGACGAGAGCTCCTACAATGAGCAGTTCTTC	CASSLDESSYNEQFF
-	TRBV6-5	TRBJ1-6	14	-	TGTGCCAGCAGTTGGCGACTGTATAATTCACCCCTCCACTTT	CASSWRLYNSPLHF
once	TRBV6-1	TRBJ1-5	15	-	TGTGCCAGCAGTGAAGTCGGGGGATCAGGACAGCCCCAGCATTTT	CASSEVGGSGQPQHF
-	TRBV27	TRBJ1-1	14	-	TGTGCCAGCAGACCCCAGACAGCGTGGGGAGAAGCTTTCTTT	CASRPQTAWGEAFF
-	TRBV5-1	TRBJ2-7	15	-	TGCGCCAGCAGCTCCACCCGCGGCCCCTCCTACGAGCAGTACTTC	CASSSTRGPSYEQYF
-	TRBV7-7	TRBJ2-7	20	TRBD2	TGTGCTAGCAGCTTAGCAGGACTAGCTTCTACGGGTGCTAGCTTCTACGAGCAGTACTTC	CASSLAGLASTGASFYEQYF
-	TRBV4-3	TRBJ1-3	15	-	TGCGCCAGCAGCCAAGATGGGCAGGCTAGAAACACCATATATTTT	CASSQDGQARNTIYF
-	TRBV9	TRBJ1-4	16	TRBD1	TGTGCCAGCGCCCCCCCCACGACAGGGGGAAATGAAAAACTGTTTTTT	CASAPPTTGGNEKLFF
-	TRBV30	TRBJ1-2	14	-	TGTGCCTGGAGTGTACGTCAGGGTCGGTATGGCTACACCTTC	CAWSVRQGRYGYTF
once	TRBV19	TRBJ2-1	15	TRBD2	TGTGCCAGTAGTATATCACTAGCGGGAGTCCATGAGCAGTTCTTC	CASSISLAGVHEQFF
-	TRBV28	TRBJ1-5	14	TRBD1	TGTGCCAGCATCCAGGGGGGTAGCAATCAGCCCCAGCATTTT	CASIQGGSNQPQHF
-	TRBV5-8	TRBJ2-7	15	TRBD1	TGTGCCAGCCGAACCTGGAGACAGGGTACCTACGAGCAGTACTTC	CASRTWRQGTYEQYF
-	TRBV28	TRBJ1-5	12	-	TGTGCCAGCAGTTTAGGCAGTCAGCCCCAGCATTTT	CASSLGSQPQHF
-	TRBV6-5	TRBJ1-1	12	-	TGTGCCAGCAGTACGGGGGGGACTGAAGCTTTCTTT	CASSTGGTEAFF
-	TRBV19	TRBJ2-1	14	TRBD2	TGTGCCAGTCATGGGAGGGGCCGCTACAATGAGCAGTTCTTC	CASHGRGRYNEQFF
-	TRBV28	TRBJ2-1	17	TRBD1	TGTGCCAGCAGTCCATACGGACAGGGGGACTCCTACAATGAGCAGTTCTTC	CASSPYGQGDSYNEQFF
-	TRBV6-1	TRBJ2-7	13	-	TGTGCCAGCAGTAGGGCGGGATCCCTCGAGCAGTACTTC	CASSRAGSLEQYF
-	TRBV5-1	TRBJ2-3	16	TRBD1	TGCGCCAGCAGCTTGGAGGGGACAGGTAGCACAGATACGCAGTATTTT	CASSLEGTGSTDTQYF
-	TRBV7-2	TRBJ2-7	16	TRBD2	TGTGCCAGCAGCTTATGGATTGGCGGGAGGGTCTACGAGCAGTACTTC	CASSLWIGGRVYEQYF
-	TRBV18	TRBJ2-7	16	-	TGTGCCAGCTCACCCGGAGTGGGGGACACCTCCTACGAGCAGTACTTC	CASSPGVGDTSYEQYF
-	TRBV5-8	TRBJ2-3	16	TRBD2	TGTGCCAGCCGTCCTGAGCGGGGCCGCGGGACAGATACGCAGTATTTT	CASRPERGRGTDTQYF
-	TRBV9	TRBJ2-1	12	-	TGTGCCAGCAGCGCAACAAACAATGAGCAGTTCTTC	CASSATNNEQFF
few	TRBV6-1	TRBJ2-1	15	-	TGTGCCAGCAGTGAAGGGCAGGTCACCTACAATGAGCAGTTCTTC	CASSEGQVTYNEQFF
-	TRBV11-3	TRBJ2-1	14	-	TGTGCCAGCAGCTTAGCCCTAGCCCCCAATGAGCAGTTCTTC	CASSLALAPNEQFF